This TCR beta chain was retrieved from a study of patients with pleural tuberculosis. This clonotype has only a few counts. V was pared by 5 bases and J by 3 bases, with 7 bases of the junction left unmatched. The CDR3 runs 15 residues. Each CDR3 protein is one row after TCRdb ran MiXCR on the reads. The sample consists of tens of thousands of distinct CDR3 sequences, less than 9.5% of them appearing once. The TCR comes from a human donor with pleural tuberculosis. The gene calls are TRBV12-3 or TRBV12-4 and TRBJ2-7; 10 nucleotides align to TRBD1. The chain's CDR3 is CASSIGQGGIYEQYF. The CDR3 DNA sequence: TGTGCCAGCAGTATCGGACAGGGGGGGATCTACGAGCAGTACTTC.